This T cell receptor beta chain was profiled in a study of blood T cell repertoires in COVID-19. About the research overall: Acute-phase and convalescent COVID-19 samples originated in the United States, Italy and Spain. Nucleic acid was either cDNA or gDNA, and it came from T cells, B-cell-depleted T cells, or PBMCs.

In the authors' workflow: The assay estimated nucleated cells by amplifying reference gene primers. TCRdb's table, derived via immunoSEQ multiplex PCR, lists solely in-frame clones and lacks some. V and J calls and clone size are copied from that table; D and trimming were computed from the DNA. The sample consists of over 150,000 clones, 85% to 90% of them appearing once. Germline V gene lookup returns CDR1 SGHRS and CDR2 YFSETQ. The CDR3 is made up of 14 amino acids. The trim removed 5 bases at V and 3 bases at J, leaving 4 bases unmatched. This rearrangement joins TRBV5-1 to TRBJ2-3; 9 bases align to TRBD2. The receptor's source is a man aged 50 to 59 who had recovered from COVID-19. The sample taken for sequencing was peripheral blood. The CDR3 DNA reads TGCGCCAGCAGGGAGCGGGGGGATACAGATACGCAGTATTTT. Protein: CASRERGDTDTQYF.